Presented here are 9 T cell receptor beta chains from one specimen sequenced in a study of spatial heterogeneity in lung cancer. MiXCR, run by TCRdb on the 5' RACE reads, gives a single entry per CDR3 protein. The table has roughly 70,000 distinct CDR3 sequences, nearly 9% seen once. Regarding time point: blood at routine non-recurrence follow-up after resection. The sequencing used PBMCs, collected at follow-up. The receptor source for this set is a female donor with early-stage non-small cell lung cancer.

This chain uses TRBV11-2 with TRBJ2-5; D is ambiguous. Trimming took off 5 bases at V and 0 bases at J, with 13 bases between the two ends. There are 15 residues in the CDR3. Germline V gene sequence: CDR1 SGHAT, CDR2 FQNNGV. CDR3 sequence reads: CASSAANTNQETQYF. The CDR3 DNA sequence: TGTGCCAGCAGCGCGGCGAACACAAACCAAGAGACCCAGTACTTC.

CDR3 amino acids: CASSYGGSLNEQFF. In nucleotides, the CDR3 is TGTGCCAGCAGTTACGGAGGGAGCCTAAATGAGCAGTTCTTC. V is TRBV6-2 or TRBV6-3 and J is TRBJ2-1; D is perhaps TRBD2 (6 bases). Trimming left V 2 bases short and J 7 bases short, with 12 bases between. From germline, CDR1 is MNHEY and CDR2 SVGEGT. The CDR3 runs 14 residues.

This clonotype was observed at least ten times. The J gene is TRBJ1-5, the V gene TRBV20-1; tentative D call: TRBD1 (5 bases). The V gene lost 0 bases and the J gene lost 5 bases, with 26 bases spanning the gap. Germline values: CDR1 DFQATT, CDR2 SNEGSKA (reference sequence). This CDR3 contains 19 residues. The CDR3 DNA follows: TGCAGTGCTAGAGATTCCCGACCGGCTTGGGACGGAGGGGATCAGCCCCAGCATTTT. This encodes CSARDSRPAWDGGDQPQHF.

The chain combines TRBV11-3 with TRBJ2-3, with D possibly TRBD2 on 5 matching bases. The V end was cut by 4 bases, the J end by 4 bases, with 9 bases between. Germline CDR1 reads SGHNT; CDR2 reads YENEEA. The CDR3 runs 13 residues. This chain's CDR3 is CASSSTRADTQYF. CDR3 DNA sequence: TGTGCCAGCAGCTCCACTAGGGCAGATACGCAGTATTTT.

This rearrangement joins TRBV7-9 to TRBJ2-7; TRBD2 agrees at 8 bases. CDR3 length equals 14 residues. Trimming at V came to 4 bases and at J to 2 bases, leaving 4 bases not matched to a gene. Germline V gene sequence: CDR1 SEHNR, CDR2 FQNEAQ (reference sequence). CDR3 nucleotides: TGTGCCAGCAGCTCGGGAGGGCCTCCCTACGAGCAGTACTTC. As protein: CASSSGGPPYEQYF.

A remark on this clonotype: Given a much more abundant clone one base away, this may be a read error. This chain links TRBV12-3 or TRBV12-4 with TRBJ2-7; D is unclear. The CDR3 contains 13 residues. V shed 6 bases and J shed 11 bases, with 20 bases lying between them. CDR3 DNA sequence: TGTGCCAGCAGCCTCAGAGACCTTCGAGTAAAGTACTTC. Translation gives CASSLRDLRVKYF.

This clonotype was seen ten or more times. The rearrangement uses TRBV7-2 and TRBJ2-3; D unresolved. V lost 1 base to trimming and J lost 6 bases, with 2 bases between them. Germline values: CDR1 SGHTA, CDR2 FQGNSA. CDR3 length equals 11 residues. CDR3: CASSLDDTQYF. Written as DNA, the CDR3 is TGTGCCAGCAGCTTAGACGATACGCAGTATTTT.

This clonotype has at least ten counts. The chain has TRBV12-3 or TRBV12-4 and TRBJ2-1, with D maybe TRBD1 (5 bases). This CDR3 region has 15 residues. The ends were cut back, 8 bases at V and 0 bases at J, with 14 bases in the middle. CDR3 in amino acids: CASSPGQNSYNEQFF. The CDR3, as DNA: TGTGCCAGCTCCCCTGGACAAAACTCCTACAATGAGCAGTTCTTC.

V is TRBV5-1 and J is TRBJ1-1, with TRBD1 matching over 12 bases. Trimming removed 0 bases from V and 10 bases from J; junction bases left unmatched: 13. CDR1 and CDR2 from the germline V gene are SGHRS and YFSETQ. The CDR3 has 17 residues. The CDR3 region is CASSLGLRDRGRLRAFF. As DNA, the CDR3 is TGCGCCAGCAGCTTGGGGCTCCGGGACAGGGGGCGATTACGAGCTTTCTTT. Supplemented by reference TRBV5-1 and TRBJ1-1, the full variable domain reads KAGVTQTPRYLIKTRGQQVTLSCSPISGHRSVSWYQQTPGQGLQFLFEYFSETQRNKGNFPGRFSGRQFSNSRSEMNVSTLELGDSALYLCASSLGLRDRGRLRAFFGQGTRLTVV.